This T cell receptor (beta chain) is from a study of cytomegalovirus exposure and HLA in healthy donors. Points from the study as a whole: Immune exposure data for these donors was limited to CMV serostatus. Most CMV-associated TCR beta chains appeared HLA-restricted in a later analysis. As a later analysis showed, a missense DCLRE1C variant was linked to trimming of TCR beta V- and J-genes. A later look showed TCR association rates differing by HLA locus, highest for DRB1 and lowest for HLA-C.

Concerning this clone itself: Its antigen remains unknown.

Germline V lookup: CDR1 GTSNPN, CDR2 SVGIG (reference sequence). This CDR3 has 14 residues. Losses at the gene ends were 3 bases for V and 2 bases for J; bases not matched to a gene: 5. The PCR used 60 Vbeta and 13 Jbeta primers. Sequencing used immunoSEQ multiplex PCR; TCRdb keeps in-frame clones, though not all of them. Here the sample spans around 280,000 clones, 70% to 90% being singletons. The TCR comes from a woman under 30 in good health and CMV-seronegative. Sequencing was done on a sample of PBMCs. The rearrangement joins TRBV30 to TRBJ1-1, with 8 bases fitting TRBD1. The CDR3 loop reads CAWRAGQGNTEAFF. In DNA form, the CDR3 reads TGTGCCTGGAGGGCCGGACAGGGAAACACTGAAGCTTTCTTT.